The 24 T cell receptor beta chains reported below all come from one sample, sequenced in a study of cytomegalovirus exposure and HLA in healthy donors. With 60 Vbeta and 13 Jbeta primers, the PCR was carried out. The protocol was immunoSEQ multiplex PCR, while the TCRdb copy is restricted to in-frame clones and leaves out a portion. The repertoire holds about 130,000 clones, around four fifths seen once, with approximately 11% in the top ten. Sequencing input: PBMCs. These TCRs come from a man aged 30 to 45 in good health and CMV-seropositive.

The CDR3 loop is CAWSPGAWEAQYF. The CDR3 nucleotides read TGTGCCTGGAGCCCCGGGGCTTGGGAGGCCCAGTACTTC. The V call is TRBV30, the J call TRBJ2-5; D perhaps matches TRBD2 (6 bases). The CDR3 spans 13 residues. Trimming shortened V by 3 bases and J by 9 bases, and 17 bases separated the two germline ends. Germline V gene lookup returns CDR1 GTSNPN and CDR2 SVGIG (reference sequence).

In its sample, this clone was seen once. This chain links TRBV5-6 with TRBJ2-7, with 10 bases identical to TRBD2. The CDR3 extends over 17 amino acids. The germline V gene has CDR1 SGHDT and CDR2 YYEEEE. The J segment lost 0 bases and the V segment lost 1 base, leaving 7 bases of the junction unmatched. The CDR3 DNA reads as TGTGCCAGCAGCTTGCTTCTGCCTAGCGGGAGCTCCTACGAGCAGTACTTC. Its translation is CASSLLLPSGSSYEQYF.

This sequence joins TRBV12-1 and TRBJ2-1; the table names TRBD2, a call not compared with the DNA. TRBV12-1 is a recognized pseudogene. This CDR3 contains 16 residues. CDR3 amino acids: CASSIYRTSGRAEQFF. CDR3 coding DNA: TGTGCCAGCAGCATCTACCGGACTAGCGGGAGAGCTGAGCAGTTCTTC.

The J gene is TRBJ2-7, the V gene TRBV10-3, with 9 bases identical to TRBD2. V shed 0 bases, J shed 0 bases, and the junction held 0 bases outside the gene matches. The germline V gene has CDR1 ENHRY and CDR2 SYGVKD. The CDR3 is 15 residues long. CDR3 region: CAISESSGSSYEQYF. CDR3 nucleotide sequence: TGTGCCATCAGTGAGTCTAGCGGGAGCTCCTACGAGCAGTACTTC.

This sequence joins TRBV9 and TRBJ2-5, with D possibly matching TRBD1 (6 bases). The CDR3 runs 14 residues. The V and J ends lost 3 bases and 3 bases respectively, with 12 bases between them. Per the germline V gene, CDR1 is SGDLS and CDR2 is YYNGEE. The CDR3 DNA reads TGTGCCAGCAGCGACTCAGGGGAAGAAGAGACCCAGTACTTC. Its translation is CASSDSGEEETQYF.

This clone showed up just a few times. The genes are TRBV5-1 and TRBJ2-7; 11 bases map to TRBD2. This CDR3 is 17 amino acids long. V shed 0 bases, J shed 1 base, and the junction held 6 bases outside the gene matches. Germline V CDR1 and CDR2: SGHRS, YFSETQ. The CDR3 spells CASSLALAGGPSYEQYF. CDR3 nucleotides: TGCGCCAGCAGCTTGGCCTTAGCGGGAGGGCCTTCCTACGAGCAGTACTTC.

The chain combines TRBV27 with TRBJ2-7; TRBD2 agrees at 14 bases. The V gene's germline CDR1 is MNHEY and CDR2 SMNVEV (reference sequence). The CDR3 extends over 19 amino acids. V lost 2 bases to trimming and J lost 2 bases; unmatched junction nucleotides: 11. Here the CDR3 DNA reads TGTGCCAGCAGTTTAAAGGGACTAGCGGGAGAGGGATTCGCCTACGAGCAGTACTTC. It codes for CASSLKGLAGEGFAYEQYF.

Of note for this clone: The junction differs from germline at one of its ends, possibly a read error. Here the CDR3 DNA reads TGTGCTAGCAGCCGCGCCAGGGTGAGTGAGCAGTTCTTC. It specifies CASSRARVSEQFF. The V call is TRBV7-7, the J call TRBJ2-1, with D perhaps TRBD1 (5 bases). This CDR3 region has 13 residues. Germline V gene data show CDR1 as SSHAT and CDR2 as FNYEAQ (reference sequence).

CDR3 DNA: TGTGCCAGCAGCGTAGAACAGACCATGGGCTACACCTTC. The encoded protein is CASSVEQTMGYTF. The rearrangement joins TRBV9 to TRBJ1-2; D call uncertain. This CDR3 comprises 13 residues. V lost 0 bases and J lost 8, with 11 bases in between. Germline CDR1 SGDLS, CDR2 YYNGEE.

The chain couples TRBV27 to TRBJ1-4; D ambiguous. Trimming pared 4 bases from V and 7 bases from J, leaving 13 bases between. Germline values: CDR1 MNHEY, CDR2 SMNVEV (reference sequence). This CDR3 is 14 amino acids long. CDR3 residues: CASSSPGLGEKLFF. CDR3 sequence (DNA): TGTGCCAGCAGTTCCCCGGGGTTAGGTGAAAAACTGTTTTTT. The whole variable domain, filled in from reference TRBV27 and TRBJ1-4, reads EAQVTQNPRYLITVTGKKLTVTCSQNMNHEYMSWYRQDPGLGLRQIYYSMNVEVTDKGDVPEGYKVSRKEKRNFPLILESPSPNQTSLYFCASSSPGLGEKLFFGSGTQLSVL.

The chain employs TRBV7-9 and TRBJ1-2; 7 nucleotides align to TRBD1. The CDR3 runs to 14 residues. From germline, CDR1 is SEHNR and CDR2 FQNEAQ (reference sequence). With 5 bases clipped from V and 8 bases from J, the junction kept 11 bases outside the gene matches. The CDR3 nucleotides read TGTGCCAGCAGCCCAGTATCGACAGGGAGGGGCTACACCTTC. This translates into CASSPVSTGRGYTF.

In this sample, this clone turned up a few times. The V call is TRBV30, the J call TRBJ2-5, with unresolved D. The CDR3 covers 13 residues. The V and J ends lost 2 bases and 1 base respectively, with 8 bases between them. CDR1 and CDR2 (germline): GTSNPN, SVGIG (reference sequence). The CDR3 DNA follows: TGTGCCTGGAGTCCCGACACCCAAGAGACCCAGTACTTC. Residues: CAWSPDTQETQYF. Combining the CDR3 with reference TRBV30 and TRBJ2-5 gives the whole variable domain SQTIHQWPATLVQPVGSPLSLECTVEGTSNPNLYWYRQAAGRGLQLLFYSVGIGQISSEVPQNLSASRPQDRQFILSSKKLLLSDSGFYLCAWSPDTQETQYFGPGTRLLVL.

As DNA, the CDR3 is TGTGCCTGGACGGACAGCCCGAACACTGAAGCTTTCTTT. Residues: CAWTDSPNTEAFF. V and J are TRBV30 and TRBJ1-1; TRBD1 is a possible D gene (6 bases). V shed 4 bases and J shed 1 base, with 10 bases lying between them. The CDR3 has 13 amino acids. Germline-derived CDR1 and CDR2 are GTSNPN and SVGIG (reference sequence).

The chain has TRBV19 and TRBJ2-7; maybe TRBD1 (7 bases). The length of the CDR3 is 15 residues. The germline V gene encodes CDR1 LNHDA and CDR2 SQIVND (reference sequence). Trimming pared 6 bases from V and 1 base from J, leaving 16 bases between. The CDR3 protein is CASSLGGLASYEQYF. CDR3 DNA: TGTGCCAGTAGCCTAGGGGGCCTAGCGTCCTACGAGCAGTACTTC.

This chain links TRBV4-3 with TRBJ2-5, with a tentative D call TRBD2 (6 bases). The better agreement between TRBJ2-7 and the DNA end casts doubt on the J call. Germline assignment: CDR1 LGHNA and CDR2 YSLEER. CDR3 size: 15 residues. In DNA form, the CDR3 reads TGCGCCAGCAGCCAAGTAGTAGCGGCCAGCTACGAGCAGTACTTC. Protein sequence: CASSQVVAASYEQYF.

The chain combines TRBV30 with TRBJ2-1; D might be TRBD1 (7 bases). Germline-derived CDR1 and CDR2 are GTSNPN and SVGIG (reference sequence). Trimming pared 5 bases from V and 7 bases from J, leaving 18 bases between. The CDR3 runs to 14 residues. CDR3 nucleotides: TGTGCCTGGGGATACCAACAGGGGACTAATGAGCAGTTCTTC. Translating it yields CAWGYQQGTNEQFF.

The V call is TRBV28, the J call TRBJ1-2, with TRBD1 matching over 8 bases. The germline CDR1 and CDR2 sequences are MDHEN and SYDVKM. This CDR3 is built from 14 residues. V lost 3 bases and J lost 4; bases outside the gene matches: 4. DNA for the CDR3: TGTGCCAGCAGTTTCGGAACAGGGGGCTATGGCTACACCTTC. Translating gives CASSFGTGGYGYTF.

The rearrangement joins TRBV4-1 to TRBJ1-1, with D unresolved. Trimming took 4 bases from V and 4 from J, leaving 13 bases between them. Germline values: CDR1 MGHRA, CDR2 YSYEKL. There are 14 residues in the CDR3. CDR3 residues: CASSPELRGTEAFF. The CDR3 nucleotides read TGCGCCAGCAGCCCTGAATTGCGGGGCACTGAAGCTTTCTTT.

The rearrangement links TRBV29-1 to TRBJ1-1, with D possibly matching TRBD1 (6 bases). The V and J ends lost 3 bases and 10 bases respectively, with 12 bases between them. CDR3 size: 11 residues. The germline V gene has CDR1 SQVTM and CDR2 ANQGSEA. The CDR3 bases are TGCAGCGTTGACAGGGGATTGGGAGCTTTCTTT. Encoded protein: CSVDRGLGAFF.

The V gene is TRBV4-2, the J gene TRBJ2-3; 7 bases are shared with TRBD2. The V segment lost 3 bases and the J segment 2 bases; nucleotides outside the gene matches: 2. This CDR3 has 14 amino acids. Per the germline V gene, CDR1 is LGHNA and CDR2 is YNFKEQ. CDR3 region: CASSQGGPTDTQYF. Here the CDR3 DNA reads TGTGCCAGCAGCCAGGGAGGGCCCACAGATACGCAGTATTTT.

This chain connects TRBV7-2 to TRBJ2-2, with D perhaps matching TRBD2 (7 bases). The CDR3 runs 14 residues. V gave up 4 bases and J gave up 4 bases, with 10 bases separating them. Germline V gene sequence: CDR1 SGHTA, CDR2 FQGNSA. The CDR3 is CASSWRGGTGELFF. In nucleotides, the CDR3 is TGTGCCAGCAGCTGGAGGGGGGGCACCGGGGAGCTGTTTTTT.

This rearrangement joins TRBV7-8 to TRBJ1-5; TRBD1 agrees at 10 bases. This CDR3 region has 16 residues. Germline CDR1 is SGHVS and CDR2 is FQNEAQ. The V segment lost 1 base and the J segment 9 bases; nucleotides outside the gene matches: 9. The CDR3 DNA reads TGTGCCAGCAGCTTAGATGACAGGGGGCTCGGCGGGCCCCAGCATTTT. Its translation: CASSLDDRGLGGPQHF.

The chain has TRBV6-5 and TRBJ1-1; D is undetermined. V was cut by 6 bases and J by 0 bases, with 8 bases left in between. The germline V gene has CDR1 MNHEY and CDR2 SVGAGI. The CDR3 length is 13 residues. For the CDR3, the DNA is TGTGCCAGCAGCCTGAGTTTGAACACTGAAGCTTTCTTT. Translated, it gives CASSLSLNTEAFF.

This sequence joins TRBV28 and TRBJ2-1; 8 bases line up with TRBD2. In germline, CDR1 is MDHEN, CDR2 SYDVKM. The CDR3 extends over 13 amino acids. With V trimmed by 2 bases and J by 7 bases, 1 base remained unmatched. The DNA for the CDR3 is TGTGCCAGCAGTTTAGGACTAGCAAATGAGCAGTTCTTC. As protein: CASSLGLANEQFF.